The next 31 T cell receptor beta chains were all read from a single sample in a study of shared clonotypes between healthy human individuals. The assay was immunoSEQ multiplex PCR, and TCRdb's table has in-frame clones only and misses some. Altogether approximately 500,000 clones are present, approximately 95% being singletons, with the ten largest covering approximately 0.062%. The sample was naive CD4+ T cells sorted from blood. The sample's subset: CD45RA+ positively selected. Every receptor here comes from a woman aged 25 to 45 in good health.

The V call is TRBV27, the J call TRBJ1-5; TRBD1 matches at 7 bases. V lost 5 bases, J lost 1 base, and 8 bases stayed unmatched. Germline V gene sequence: CDR1 MNHEY, CDR2 SMNVEV (reference sequence). CDR3 size: 16 residues. The DNA of the CDR3 is TGTGCCAGCAGTACCCGACAGGGAGGGAGCAATCAGCCCCAGCATTTT. It translates to CASSTRQGGSNQPQHF.

The count of this clone is one. This chain joins TRBV5-1 and TRBJ2-7; D gene ambiguous. Trimming removed 0 bases at V and 6 bases at J, with 10 bases between. In germline, CDR1 is SGHRS, CDR2 YFSETQ. This CDR3 region has 13 residues. The CDR3 DNA follows: TGCGCCAGCAGCTTGGGGGAATCGGGCGAGCAGTACTTC. As protein: CASSLGESGEQYF.

The chain uses TRBV30 and TRBJ2-7; unclear D gene. The V end was cut by 0 bases, the J end by 5 bases, with 8 bases between. Germline loops: CDR1 GTSNPN, CDR2 SVGIG (reference sequence). This CDR3 is 12 amino acids long. DNA of the CDR3: TGTGCCTGGAGTGTTTCCAGCGACGAGCAGTACTTC. As protein: CAWSVSSDEQYF.

Only a few counts were recorded for this clone. This chain joins TRBV11-2 and TRBJ1-1; D is undetermined. The germline gives CDR1 SGHAT, CDR2 FQNNGV. V lost 5 bases and J lost 6, with 7 bases in between. The CDR3 consists of 11 residues. CDR3 bases: TGTGCCAGCAGCCTCCATGCTGAAGCTTTCTTT. This translates into CASSLHAEAFF.

The genes are TRBV2 and TRBJ2-2, with TRBD2 as a possible D gene (6 bases). Trimming shortened V by 3 bases and J by 0 bases, and 14 bases separated the two germline ends. Germline CDR1 and CDR2: SNHLY and FYNNEI. This CDR3 contains 17 residues. The CDR3 bases are TGTGCCAGCAGTGAGAGGGATGGCGGGGCGAACACCGGGGAGCTGTTTTTT. Translated, it gives CASSERDGGANTGELFF.

The J gene is TRBJ2-2, the V gene TRBV28; 7 bases line up with TRBD1. The CDR3 totals 15 residues. After removal of 2 bases from V and 6 bases from J, the junction contained 6 bases not matched to a gene. Germline CDR1 is MDHEN and CDR2 is SYDVKM. CDR3: CASSLPSGGSGELFF. CDR3 DNA: TGTGCCAGCAGTTTACCGTCAGGGGGATCCGGGGAGCTGTTTTTT.

The rearrangement links TRBV28 to TRBJ1-1, with D maybe TRBD1 (5 bases). The germline gives CDR1 MDHEN, CDR2 SYDVKM. There are 14 residues in the CDR3. The ends were cut back, 7 bases at V and 4 bases at J, with 16 bases in the middle. The CDR3 spells CASTRGGRGTEAFF. CDR3 DNA sequence: TGTGCCAGCACCCGCGGGGGTCGTGGCACTGAAGCTTTCTTT.

The chain uses TRBV19 and TRBJ1-5; D gene unclear. V lost 3 bases to trimming and J lost 4 bases, with 10 bases between them. The CDR3 totals 14 residues. Germline assignment: CDR1 LNHDA and CDR2 SQIVND (reference sequence). The CDR3, as DNA: TGTGCCAGTAGTATCGGCGAGGGTAATCAGCCCCAGCATTTT. Translated, it gives CASSIGEGNQPQHF.

This sequence joins TRBV10-3 and TRBJ1-1, with 7 bases fitting TRBD1. The CDR3 extends over 14 amino acids. The V segment lost 0 bases and the J segment 7 bases; nucleotides outside the gene matches: 5. Germline V lookup: CDR1 ENHRY, CDR2 SYGVKD. Written as DNA, the CDR3 is TGTGCCATCAGTGAGTCGTTAGGGGGCAATGAAGCTTTCTTT. This encodes CAISESLGGNEAFF.

The genes are TRBV6-5 and TRBJ2-7; the match to TRBD1 covers 9 bases. Germline V gene lookup returns CDR1 MNHEY and CDR2 SVGAGI. This CDR3 has 15 residues. The V and J ends lost 1 base and 7 bases, in that order; junction bases with no gene match: 8. CDR3 protein: CASSYLGQGIREQYF. CDR3 nucleotide sequence: TGTGCCAGCAGTTACTTGGGACAGGGAATAAGGGAGCAGTACTTC.

The CDR3 loop is CASSLHRNTEAFF. DNA of the CDR3: TGTGCCAGCAGCTTACACAGGAACACTGAAGCTTTCTTT. The rearrangement uses TRBV11-1 and TRBJ1-1; no clear D gene. V lost 2 bases and J 1 base, leaving 5 bases between the germline ends. The germline V gene has CDR1 SGHAT and CDR2 FQDESV (reference sequence). CDR3 length equals 13 residues.

This chain connects TRBV18 to TRBJ1-1; D unclear. Deletions cut 6 bases from V and 3 bases from J, with 8 bases between. The CDR3 spans 12 residues. The germline gives CDR1 KGHSH, CDR2 LQKENI. CDR3 protein: CASSPEDTEAFF. The CDR3 DNA sequence: TGTGCCAGCTCCCCCGAGGACACTGAAGCTTTCTTT.

The rearrangement links TRBV6-1 to TRBJ2-7; weak D call: TRBD2 (6 bases). Germline loops: CDR1 MNHNS, CDR2 SASEGT. CDR3 size: 13 residues. The V end lost 7 bases, the J end lost 4 bases, and 14 bases lay between the germline ends. In DNA, the CDR3 is TGTGCCAGCATTCGGGACTCCCGGTACGAGCAGTACTTC. Translated, it gives CASIRDSRYEQYF.

The chain combines TRBV5-5 with TRBJ1-2; D gene unclear. The germline gives CDR1 SGHKS, CDR2 YYEKEE (reference sequence). This CDR3 is built from 14 residues. Trimming removed 0 bases at V and 7 bases at J, with 13 bases between. The CDR3 bases are TGTGCCAGCAGCTTGGCGGTCCCTTCGGGTGGCTACACCTTC. Its translation: CASSLAVPSGGYTF.

This clone was recorded only once. The chain uses TRBV28 and TRBJ2-7; TRBD2 aligns across 7 bases. The CDR3 runs to 17 residues. Trimming removed 7 bases from V and 1 base from J; junction bases left unmatched: 16. CDR1 and CDR2 from the germline V gene are MDHEN and SYDVKM. CDR3 sequence (DNA): TGTGCCAGCACCATATCGGGAACGCGGGAGTCTTCCTACGAGCAGTACTTC. Protein: CASTISGTRESSYEQYF. The entire variable domain, with the rest obtained from reference TRBV28 and TRBJ2-7, is as follows: DVKVTQSSRYLVKRTGEKVFLECVQDMDHENMFWYRQDPGLGLRLIYFSYDVKMKEKGDIPEGYSVSREKKERFSLILESASTNQTSMYLCASTISGTRESSYEQYFGPGTRLTVT.

This chain joins TRBV18 and TRBJ2-1, with D possibly matching TRBD2 (5 bases). The CDR3 totals 14 residues. The germline V gene encodes CDR1 KGHSH and CDR2 LQKENI. The V and J ends lost 5 bases and 4 bases respectively, with 12 bases between them. The CDR3 loop is CASSAVLAYNEQFF. CDR3 DNA: TGTGCCAGCTCAGCGGTCCTAGCTTACAATGAGCAGTTCTTC. Combining the CDR3 with reference TRBV18 and TRBJ2-1 gives the whole variable domain NAGVMQNPRHLVRRRGQEARLRCSPMKGHSHVYWYRQLPEEGLKFMVYLQKENIIDESGMPKERFSAEFPKEGPSILRIQQVVRGDSAAYFCASSAVLAYNEQFFGPGTRLTVL.

The chain links TRBV28 to TRBJ2-7; D ambiguous. V was clipped by 7 bases and J by 6 bases, with 10 bases between them. This CDR3 is 11 amino acids long. Germline values: CDR1 MDHEN, CDR2 SYDVKM. The chain's CDR3 is CASNVGGEQYF. The CDR3 DNA reads as TGTGCCAGCAACGTGGGCGGCGAGCAGTACTTC.

This rearrangement joins TRBV7-6 to TRBJ1-1; D is possibly TRBD1 (6 bases). Trimming cost V 1 base and J 5 bases, with 14 bases left between them. Germline CDR1 is SGHVS and CDR2 is FNYEAQ. The CDR3 runs to 15 residues. This CDR3 is CASSLDRVGGTEAFF. The CDR3 DNA is TGTGCCAGCAGCTTAGACAGGGTTGGAGGTACTGAAGCTTTCTTT.

The V and J genes are TRBV14 and TRBJ1-5; 7 bases agree with TRBD1. Trimming took 5 bases from V and 9 from J; bases not matched to a gene: 7. The CDR3 is 13 amino acids. Germline V CDR1 and CDR2: SGHDN, FVKESK. DNA of the CDR3: TGTGCCAGCAGCTTCAGACAGGGCACGCCCCAGCATTTT. Translation: CASSFRQGTPQHF.

The V call is TRBV2, the J call TRBJ2-3; D uncertain. The CDR3 runs to 13 residues. Germline V gene data show CDR1 as SNHLY and CDR2 as FYNNEI. V lost 3 bases to trimming and J lost 2 bases, with 6 bases between them. CDR3 sequence (DNA): TGTGCCAGCAGTGATGATAACACAGATACGCAGTATTTT. It specifies CASSDDNTDTQYF. The entire variable domain, with the rest obtained from reference TRBV2 and TRBJ2-3, is as follows: EPEVTQTPSHQVTQMGQEVILRCVPISNHLYFYWYRQILGQKVEFLVSFYNNEISEKSEIFDDQFSVERPDGSNFTLKIRSTKLEDSAMYFCASSDDNTDTQYFGPGTRLTVL.

The chain links TRBV4-1 to TRBJ2-6, with D uncertain. Looked up from germline, CDR1 is MGHRA and CDR2 is YSYEKL. The CDR3 loop spans 16 amino acids. The V gene lost 1 base and the J gene lost 0 bases, with 7 bases spanning the gap. The CDR3 DNA is TGCGCCAGCAGCCAAGGTTGGAGCTCTGGGGCCAACGTCCTGACTTTC. Translating gives CASSQGWSSGANVLTF.

The rearrangement links TRBV9 to TRBJ2-7; 8 bases map to TRBD2. CDR1 SGDLS and CDR2 YYNGEE come from the germline V gene. With 0 bases clipped from V and 5 bases from J, the junction kept 10 bases outside the gene matches. CDR3 length: 16 amino acids. The CDR3 DNA reads TGTGCCAGCAGCGTAGCTTCGGTAGCGGGACCAAACGAGCAGTACTTC. Its protein is CASSVASVAGPNEQYF. Filled out from reference TRBV9 and TRBJ2-7, the complete variable domain reads DSGVTQTPKHLITATGQRVTLRCSPRSGDLSVYWYQQSLDQGLQFLIQYYNGEERAKGNILERFSAQQFPDLHSELNLSSLELGDSALYFCASSVASVAGPNEQYFGPGTRLTVT.

The V gene is TRBV6-5, the J gene TRBJ2-7, with D perhaps given as TRBD1 or TRBD2 (6 bases each). The V and J ends lost 6 bases and 4 bases respectively, with 13 bases between them. The germline V gene encodes CDR1 MNHEY and CDR2 SVGAGI. This CDR3 contains 13 residues. The CDR3 bases are TGTGCCAGCAGCCCCGGGGGCGTTTACGAGCAGTACTTC. This encodes CASSPGGVYEQYF.

V is TRBV2 and J is TRBJ1-4; 10 nucleotides line up with TRBD1. CDR3 size: 15 residues. Germline values: CDR1 SNHLY, CDR2 FYNNEI. V lost 10 bases, J lost 5 bases, and 10 bases stayed unmatched. The CDR3 region has the DNA TGTGCCACTAGGGCACCGGGACAGGGGAATGAAAAACTGTTTTTT. This gives the protein CATRAPGQGNEKLFF.

The V gene is TRBV27, the J gene TRBJ2-7, with 8 positions matching TRBD1. The V gene end was trimmed by 6 bases and the J gene end by 3 bases; junction bases not matched to a gene: 4. The CDR3 runs to 13 residues. Germline V CDR1 and CDR2: MNHEY, SMNVEV (reference sequence). The CDR3 region is CASRRDRFYEQYF. The CDR3 nucleotides are TGTGCCAGCAGGAGGGACAGGTTCTACGAGCAGTACTTC.

The genes are TRBV15 and TRBJ1-4, with 10 bases that match TRBD1. The CDR3 spans 16 residues. Looked up from germline, CDR1 is LNHNV and CDR2 is YYDKDF (reference sequence). The J segment lost 2 bases and the V segment lost 0 bases, leaving 0 bases of the junction unmatched. The DNA of the CDR3 is TGTGCCACCAGCAGAGAGGGACAGGGGACTAATGAAAAACTGTTTTTT. Translating it yields CATSREGQGTNEKLFF.

The chain is built from TRBV4-1 and TRBJ1-2; no clear D. Per germline, CDR1 MGHRA and CDR2 YSYEKL. This CDR3 comprises 13 residues. Trimming left V 4 bases short and J 1 base short, with 7 bases between. CDR3 nucleotide sequence: TGCGCCAGCAGCCGACACGGTAACTATGGCTACACCTTC. It translates to CASSRHGNYGYTF.

The chain has TRBV11-2 and TRBJ2-3, with 12 bases fitting TRBD2. The germline V gene has CDR1 SGHAT and CDR2 FQNNGV. CDR3 length: 15 amino acids. J gave up 6 bases and V 5 bases, and 6 bases lay outside the gene matches. CDR3 coding DNA: TGTGCCAGCAGCATCAACCTAGCGGGAGGGGATACGCAGTATTTT. Its translation is CASSINLAGGDTQYF.

This chain joins TRBV4-1 and TRBJ2-1; 9 bases map to TRBD1. The CDR3 is 15 amino acids. Germline V gene sequence: CDR1 MGHRA, CDR2 YSYEKL. V lost 0 bases and J lost 8; bases outside the gene matches: 5. The CDR3 DNA is TGCGCCAGCAGCCAAGAATACAGGGGGCAGGATGAGCAGTTCTTC. Its translation is CASSQEYRGQDEQFF.

The chain carries TRBV4-2 and TRBJ2-5, with 11 bases aligning to TRBD2. The last part of the DNA fits TRBJ2-7 better; the J call may be wrong. This CDR3 has 16 amino acids. CDR1 LGHNA and CDR2 YNFKEQ come from the germline V gene. The CDR3 is CASSQASTSGSYEQYF. In DNA, the CDR3 is TGTGCCAGCAGCCAAGCTTCAACTAGCGGGAGCTACGAGCAGTACTTC.

V gene TRBV2 combines with J gene TRBJ2-7; D gene unclear. With 4 bases removed from V and 2 bases from J, the gap between germline ends came to 12 bases. Germline lookup yields CDR1 SNHLY and CDR2 FYNNEI. The CDR3 spans 14 residues. The CDR3 is CASSGIDKPYEQYF. Written as DNA, the CDR3 is TGTGCCAGCAGTGGGATCGACAAGCCCTACGAGCAGTACTTC.